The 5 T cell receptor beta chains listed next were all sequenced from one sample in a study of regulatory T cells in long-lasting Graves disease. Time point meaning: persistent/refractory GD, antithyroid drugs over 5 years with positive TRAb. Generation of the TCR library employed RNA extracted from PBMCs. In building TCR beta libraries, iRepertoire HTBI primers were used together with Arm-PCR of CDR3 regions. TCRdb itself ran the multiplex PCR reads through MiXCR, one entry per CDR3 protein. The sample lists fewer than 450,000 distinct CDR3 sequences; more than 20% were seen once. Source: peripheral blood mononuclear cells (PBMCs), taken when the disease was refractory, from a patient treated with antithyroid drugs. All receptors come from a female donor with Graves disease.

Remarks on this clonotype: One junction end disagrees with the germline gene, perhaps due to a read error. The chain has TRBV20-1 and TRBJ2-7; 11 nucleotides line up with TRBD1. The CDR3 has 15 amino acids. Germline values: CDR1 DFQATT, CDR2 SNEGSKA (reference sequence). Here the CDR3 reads CSAGDSRTGGDEQYF. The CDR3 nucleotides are TGCAGTGCTGGAGATTCAAGGACAGGGGGCGACGAGCAGTACTTC.

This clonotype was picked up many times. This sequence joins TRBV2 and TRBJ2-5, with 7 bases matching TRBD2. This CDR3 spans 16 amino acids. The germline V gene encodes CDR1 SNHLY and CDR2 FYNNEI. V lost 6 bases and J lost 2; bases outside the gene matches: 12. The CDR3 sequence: CASSAPRGVGQETQYF. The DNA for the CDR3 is TGTGCCAGCAGCGCGCCCCGGGGGGTTGGGCAAGAGACCCAGTACTTC.

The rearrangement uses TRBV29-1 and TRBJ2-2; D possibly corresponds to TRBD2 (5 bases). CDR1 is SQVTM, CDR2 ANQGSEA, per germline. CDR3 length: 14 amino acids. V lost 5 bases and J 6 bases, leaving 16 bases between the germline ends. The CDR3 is CSVRRIPGPGELFF. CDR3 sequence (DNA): TGCAGCGTTAGGAGGATACCCGGGCCCGGGGAGCTGTTTTTT.

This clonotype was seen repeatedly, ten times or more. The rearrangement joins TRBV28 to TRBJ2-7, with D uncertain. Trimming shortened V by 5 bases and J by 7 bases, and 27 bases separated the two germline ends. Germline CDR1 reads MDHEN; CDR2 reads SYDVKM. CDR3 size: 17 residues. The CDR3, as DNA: TGTGCCAGCAGTCCGAAACTAACGGCCACCATTCCCCCTGAGCAGTACTTC. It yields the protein CASSPKLTATIPPEQYF.

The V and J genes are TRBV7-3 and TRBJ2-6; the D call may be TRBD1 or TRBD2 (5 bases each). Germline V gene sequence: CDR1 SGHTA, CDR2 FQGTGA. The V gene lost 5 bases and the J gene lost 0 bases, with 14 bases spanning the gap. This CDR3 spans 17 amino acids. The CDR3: CASSPEGQGSGANVLTF. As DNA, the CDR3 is TGTGCCAGCAGCCCCGAGGGGCAGGGCTCTGGGGCCAACGTCCTGACTTTC.